This section outlines one T cell receptor beta chain sequence together with its context. Its matching antigen is unknown. Profiled with immunoSEQ multiplex PCR; TCRdb holds only in-frame clones, not every one. The data show under 13,000 clones, more than 75% seen once. These data originate in a study of CD4 T cells in relation to SARS-CoV-2 and coronaviruses. Study-wide findings and caveats: Each donor contributed either pre-pandemic or post-infection samples, not both. Approximately 65% of donors had memory CD4+ clonotypes crossrecognizing SARS-CoV-2 and common cold coronavirus spike. Monoreactive clones expanded significantly more to SARS-CoV-2 than crossreactive clones did.

Naive and memory CD4+ T cells came from enriched cryopreserved PBMCs. V dropped 0 bases and J dropped 5 bases, with 10 bases sitting between them. The germline V gene has CDR1 MNHEY and CDR2 SVGEGT. The CDR3 loop spans 14 amino acids. The TCR sequence derives from an adult with COVID-19. The sequencing input was naive CD4+ T cells from PBMCs. Subset: naive CD4+ T cells isolated by negative enrichment. The rearrangement links TRBV6-2 or TRBV6-3 to TRBJ2-5; no clear D gene. The CDR3: CASSYSSGVETQYF. As DNA, the CDR3 is TGTGCCAGCAGTTACTCAAGTGGGGTTGAGACCCAGTACTTC.